These 32 T cell receptor beta chains share one sample of origin, sequenced in a study of blood T cell repertoires in COVID-19. The table came from immunoSEQ multiplex PCR; TCRdb's copy has only in-frame clones and leaves some out. The table lists fewer than 350,000 clones, around 90% of them singletons. Material for sequencing was PBMCs or T cells enriched from blood (not recorded which). The receptors here all came from a woman aged 18-30 years with acute COVID-19.

This chain uses TRBV28 with TRBJ1-5; TRBD1 agrees at 8 bases. J gave up 7 bases and V 6 bases, and 8 bases lay outside the gene matches. The CDR3 contains 14 residues. Germline V gives CDR1 MDHEN, CDR2 SYDVKM. The CDR3 loop reads CASRPGGAKQPQHF. The CDR3 DNA is TGTGCCAGCAGGCCAGGGGGCGCGAAGCAGCCCCAGCATTTT.

The chain links TRBV7-9 to TRBJ2-3; 13 bases align to TRBD2. Per germline, CDR1 SEHNR and CDR2 FQNEAQ (reference sequence). The CDR3 contains 16 residues. V lost 10 bases, J lost 0 bases, and 7 bases stayed unmatched. The CDR3 is CATGLAGARSTDTQYF. The CDR3 DNA follows: TGTGCCACCGGACTAGCGGGAGCTCGTAGCACAGATACGCAGTATTTT.

The V gene is TRBV28, the J gene TRBJ2-7, with no clear D. Germline V gene data show CDR1 as MDHEN and CDR2 as SYDVKM. There are 13 residues in the CDR3. V gave up 9 bases and J gave up 3 bases, with 15 bases separating them. In DNA, the CDR3 is TGTGCCAGTACCCCGAACAGCCACTACGAGCAGTACTTC. As protein: CASTPNSHYEQYF.

This clone was seen a single time. The CDR3 DNA is TGTGCCAGCAGCTTCTACAGCGGGAGAGACACCGGGGAGCTGTTTTTT. Its protein is CASSFYSGRDTGELFF. The chain couples TRBV7-9 to TRBJ2-2; 8 bases align to TRBD2. V shed 3 bases and J 3 bases; nucleotides not matched to a gene: 6. The CDR3 extends over 16 amino acids. The germline V gene encodes CDR1 SEHNR and CDR2 FQNEAQ (reference sequence).

The chain links TRBV27 to TRBJ2-3, with 9 nucleotides matching TRBD2. CDR3 length equals 16 residues. Germline trimming cut 3 bases from V and 3 bases from J; bases unmatched to any gene: 7. Germline V lookup: CDR1 MNHEY, CDR2 SMNVEV (reference sequence). CDR3 nucleotides: TGTGCCAGCAGTTTGAGACCGGGACTAGCAACAGATACGCAGTATTTT. Translating gives CASSLRPGLATDTQYF.

This chain joins TRBV28 and TRBJ2-6, with TRBD1 matching 11 bases. CDR3 size: 17 residues. Per the germline V gene, CDR1 is MDHEN and CDR2 is SYDVKM. Trimming at V came to 4 bases and at J to 4 bases, leaving 6 bases not matched to a gene. The CDR3 DNA is TGTGCCAGCAGTTATAGGGACAGGGGGTACGGGGCCAACGTCCTGACTTTC. Translation gives CASSYRDRGYGANVLTF.

The chain joins TRBV5-1 to TRBJ1-1, with TRBD1 identical over 10 bases. CDR1 and CDR2 (germline): SGHRS, YFSETQ. The V segment lost 4 bases and the J segment 3 bases; nucleotides outside the gene matches: 9. The CDR3 totals 16 residues. This CDR3 reads CASSPTGGGLDTEAFF. The CDR3 coding sequence is TGCGCCAGCAGCCCGACAGGGGGCGGTTTGGACACTGAAGCTTTCTTT.

This chain joins TRBV29-1 and TRBJ2-7; 7 bases line up with TRBD1. Unmatched junction bases numbered 9, after V lost 6 bases and J lost 4 bases. Germline CDR1 SQVTM, CDR2 ANQGSEA. This CDR3 has 13 residues. This CDR3 reads CSVKIVQGYEQYF. The CDR3 nucleotides read TGCAGCGTCAAAATAGTACAGGGGTACGAGCAGTACTTC.

The chain recombines TRBV5-1 with TRBJ2-3; D unclear. The CDR3 is made up of 15 amino acids. With 4 bases removed from V and 2 bases from J, the gap between germline ends came to 14 bases. Looked up from germline, CDR1 is SGHRS and CDR2 is YFSETQ. CDR3 loop: CASSQPEDDTDTQYF. In DNA form, the CDR3 reads TGCGCCAGCAGCCAACCCGAGGATGACACAGATACGCAGTATTTT.

The chain has TRBV27 and TRBJ1-1; possibly TRBD1 for D (5 bases). The CDR3 runs 14 residues. Trimming pared 5 bases from V and 4 bases from J, leaving 14 bases between. The germline gives CDR1 MNHEY, CDR2 SMNVEV (reference sequence). CDR3 in amino acids: CASSPPRGGTEAFF. The CDR3 coding sequence is TGTGCCAGCAGTCCCCCGCGGGGGGGCACTGAAGCTTTCTTT.

The table lists this clone with many counts. The J gene is TRBJ2-5, the V gene TRBV7-9, with 9 bases identical to TRBD2. Germline CDR1 and CDR2: SEHNR and FQNEAQ (reference sequence). J gave up 5 bases and V 5 bases, and 9 bases lay outside the gene matches. The CDR3 has 15 amino acids. CDR3 sequence: CASSPRASGRETQYF. In DNA form, the CDR3 reads TGTGCCAGCAGCCCAAGAGCGAGCGGGAGGGAGACCCAGTACTTC.

V is TRBV6-5 and J is TRBJ2-1; the D gene is possibly TRBD2 (5 bases). The V end lost 5 bases, the J end lost 6 bases, and 14 bases lay between the germline ends. The CDR3 contains 14 residues. The V gene's germline CDR1 is MNHEY and CDR2 SVGAGI. DNA of the CDR3: TGTGCCAGCAGTAGCGGAACCCAACGCAATGAGCAGTTCTTC. Amino acid sequence: CASSSGTQRNEQFF.

The CDR3 nucleotides are TGTGCCAGCAGCTTAGGGACTAGCGGGAGGGCCTCCTACGAGCAGTACTTC. Protein sequence: CASSLGTSGRASYEQYF. The chain uses TRBV7-6 and TRBJ2-7, with 15 bases that match TRBD2. Germline lookup yields CDR1 SGHVS and CDR2 FNYEAQ. The CDR3 has 17 residues. V shed 1 base, J shed 0 bases, and the junction held 1 base outside the gene matches.

The chain links TRBV9 to TRBJ2-2; 9 nucleotides line up with TRBD2. Germline CDR1 SGDLS, CDR2 YYNGEE. This CDR3 has 18 residues. Losses at the gene ends were 0 bases for V and 5 bases for J; bases not matched to a gene: 11. Here the CDR3 DNA reads TGTGCCAGCAGCGTAGTGCTAGCGGGACGCCCGGGTACCGGGGAGCTGTTTTTT. It specifies CASSVVLAGRPGTGELFF.

The V gene is TRBV10-3, the J gene TRBJ2-7; D unclear. V was shortened by 5 bases and J by 4 bases, with 6 bases between the two germline ends. This CDR3 region has 11 residues. Germline values: CDR1 ENHRY, CDR2 SYGVKD. The CDR3 DNA sequence: TGTGCCATCAGTCCCCAGTACGAGCAGTACTTC. It translates to CAISPQYEQYF.

This chain links TRBV7-8 with TRBJ2-1; 7 bases align to TRBD2. The CDR3 contains 17 residues. CDR1 is SGHVS and CDR2 is FQNEAQ in the germline V gene. Losses at the gene ends were 7 bases for V and 6 bases for J; bases not matched to a gene: 18. Here the CDR3 DNA reads TGTGCCAGCACTCCCACCGCGGTCCCGGGAGGATTCAATGAGCAGTTCTTC. This gives the protein CASTPTAVPGGFNEQFF.

Comment on this clone: Different DNA sequences within this sample yield the same CDR3. The gene calls are TRBV5-1 and TRBJ2-1, with 7 bases fitting TRBD1. J lost 2 bases, V lost 4 bases, and 9 bases had no gene match. Germline assignment: CDR1 SGHRS and CDR2 YFSETQ. This CDR3 comprises 16 residues. CDR3 residues: CASSLRQGLTYNEQFF. The CDR3 nucleotides are TGCGCCAGCAGCCTTAGACAGGGCTTAACCTACAATGAGCAGTTCTTC.

This chain joins TRBV19 and TRBJ2-7, with 8 bases matching TRBD2. V lost 3 bases and J lost 3; bases outside the gene matches: 4. Germline CDR1 and CDR2: LNHDA and SQIVND (reference sequence). This CDR3 spans 14 amino acids. CDR3: CASSIVGTSYEQYF. The CDR3 coding sequence is TGTGCCAGTAGTATTGTCGGGACTAGCTACGAGCAGTACTTC.

The sample holds a few counts of this clone. The chain uses TRBV7-9 and TRBJ2-2; 10 nucleotides align to TRBD2. V gave up 5 bases and J gave up 5 bases; unmatched junction bases: 8. Germline assignment: CDR1 SEHNR and CDR2 FQNEAQ (reference sequence). The length of the CDR3 is 16 residues. Here the CDR3 DNA reads TGTGCCAGCAGCCTAAGGACTAGCGGCCGGACCGGGGAGCTGTTTTTT. Residues: CASSLRTSGRTGELFF.

The J gene is TRBJ2-3, the V gene TRBV4-2; no clear D. V lost 1 base to trimming and J lost 2 bases, with 13 bases between them. The CDR3 is 16 residues long. The germline CDR1 and CDR2 sequences are LGHNA and YNFKEQ. This chain's CDR3 is CASSQAPRRHTDTQYF. The CDR3 region has the DNA TGTGCCAGCAGCCAAGCCCCTCGGCGGCACACAGATACGCAGTATTTT.

This chain uses TRBV27 with TRBJ1-4; TRBD1 matches 9 bases. Trimming at V came to 8 bases and at J to 8 bases, leaving 12 bases not matched to a gene. CDR3 size: 15 residues. The germline CDR1 and CDR2 sequences are MNHEY and SMNVEV (reference sequence). The CDR3 DNA sequence: TGTGCCAGCGGGGAATACAGGGGGCGGCGAGAAAAACTGTTTTTT. This codes for CASGEYRGRREKLFF.

The V gene is TRBV7-2, the J gene TRBJ1-6; D remains unclear. CDR3 length equals 15 residues. Germline V gene sequence: CDR1 SGHTA, CDR2 FQGNSA. The V end lost 6 bases, the J end lost 0 bases, and 9 bases lay between the germline ends. The CDR3 loop reads CASRDPSSYNSPLHF. In nucleotides, the CDR3 is TGTGCCAGCAGAGACCCTAGCTCCTATAATTCACCCCTCCACTTT.

This clone was seen just once. The CDR3 loop is CASSPPSRQRNGYTF. As DNA, the CDR3 is TGTGCCAGCTCACCACCGTCGAGACAGAGGAATGGCTACACCTTC. The V gene is TRBV18, the J gene TRBJ1-2, with D possibly matching TRBD1 (5 bases). CDR3 length equals 15 residues. V was shortened by 0 bases and J by 6 bases, with 14 bases between the two germline ends. Per germline, CDR1 KGHSH and CDR2 LQKENI.

The chain carries TRBV2 and TRBJ2-5, with 9 bases matching TRBD1. V shed 4 bases, J shed 2 bases, and the junction held 5 bases outside the gene matches. The germline gives CDR1 SNHLY, CDR2 FYNNEI. The CDR3 has 15 residues. This chain's CDR3 is CASSVDRGRQETQYF. CDR3 coding DNA: TGTGCCAGCAGTGTGGACAGGGGTCGACAAGAGACCCAGTACTTC.

The chain carries TRBV5-4 and TRBJ2-1, with 12 bases that match TRBD2. This CDR3 has 15 residues. The ends lost 2 bases at V and 8 bases at J; junction bases unmatched: 5. Per germline, CDR1 SGHNT and CDR2 YYREEE (reference sequence). CDR3 in amino acids: CASSLRLAGVDEQFF. The CDR3 nucleotides read TGTGCCAGCAGCTTACGACTAGCGGGAGTGGATGAGCAGTTCTTC.

In regard to this clone: Distinct nucleotide sequences in the sample also encode this CDR3. CDR3 nucleotides: TGTGCCAGCAGCGTAGGACTAGCGGGAGGCAATGAGCAGTTCTTC. Amino acids: CASSVGLAGGNEQFF. The genes are TRBV9 and TRBJ2-1; TRBD2 agrees at 13 bases. This CDR3 has 15 amino acids. Trimming at V came to 0 bases and at J to 6 bases, leaving 0 bases not matched to a gene. Germline assignment: CDR1 SGDLS and CDR2 YYNGEE. Full variable domain (remainder filled in from reference TRBV9 and TRBJ2-1): DSGVTQTPKHLITATGQRVTLRCSPRSGDLSVYWYQQSLDQGLQFLIQYYNGEERAKGNILERFSAQQFPDLHSELNLSSLELGDSALYFCASSVGLAGGNEQFFGPGTRLTVL.

The chain uses TRBV7-2 and TRBJ2-1; 9 bases align to TRBD2. This CDR3 is built from 13 residues. V was clipped by 8 bases and J by 4 bases; unmatched bases: 3. Germline values: CDR1 SGHTA, CDR2 FQGNSA. The CDR3 coding sequence is TGTGCCAGCGTGACTAGCGGATACAATGAGCAGTTCTTC. Residues: CASVTSGYNEQFF.

This sequence joins TRBV30 and TRBJ2-7, with a tentative D call TRBD2 (6 bases). The germline CDR1 and CDR2 sequences are GTSNPN and SVGIG (reference sequence). Trimming removed 1 base from V and 9 bases from J, with 16 bases in between. The CDR3 consists of 13 residues. Here the CDR3 reads CAWSGGGIYGQYF. As DNA, the CDR3 is TGTGCCTGGAGTGGGGGAGGAATTTATGGGCAGTACTTC.

The chain combines TRBV28 with TRBJ1-1, with D possibly matching TRBD1 (6 bases). Germline loops: CDR1 MDHEN, CDR2 SYDVKM. V lost 3 bases and J 1 base, leaving 12 bases between the germline ends. This CDR3 comprises 15 residues. CDR3 residues: CASSFFGQPNTEAFF. The CDR3 coding sequence is TGTGCCAGCAGTTTTTTTGGACAGCCGAACACTGAAGCTTTCTTT.

J is TRBJ1-2 and V is TRBV4-1; maybe TRBD1 (5 bases). Deletions cut 2 bases from V and 5 bases from J, with 18 bases between. The germline V gene has CDR1 MGHRA and CDR2 YSYEKL. The CDR3 contains 16 residues. Here the CDR3 reads CASSQNVRGRGYGYTF. The CDR3 DNA is TGCGCCAGCAGCCAAAACGTCCGGGGACGGGGGTATGGCTACACCTTC.

CDR3 DNA: TGTGCCAGCAGCTCGGATGACTTGTCAGAGTTCTTC. This encodes CASSSDDLSEFF. The J gene is TRBJ2-1, the V gene TRBV5-4; D is undetermined. CDR3 length: 12 residues. V was cut by 3 bases and J by 14 bases, with 15 bases left in between. Germline loops: CDR1 SGHNT, CDR2 YYREEE (reference sequence).

CDR3: CASSYGGQNYEQYF. The CDR3 bases are TGTGCCAGCAGTTACGGGGGACAAAACTACGAGCAGTACTTC. The gene calls are TRBV6-5 and TRBJ2-7, with D maybe TRBD1 (6 bases). Per the germline V gene, CDR1 is MNHEY and CDR2 is SVGAGI. The CDR3 loop spans 14 amino acids. V lost 2 bases to trimming and J lost 3 bases, with 11 bases between them.